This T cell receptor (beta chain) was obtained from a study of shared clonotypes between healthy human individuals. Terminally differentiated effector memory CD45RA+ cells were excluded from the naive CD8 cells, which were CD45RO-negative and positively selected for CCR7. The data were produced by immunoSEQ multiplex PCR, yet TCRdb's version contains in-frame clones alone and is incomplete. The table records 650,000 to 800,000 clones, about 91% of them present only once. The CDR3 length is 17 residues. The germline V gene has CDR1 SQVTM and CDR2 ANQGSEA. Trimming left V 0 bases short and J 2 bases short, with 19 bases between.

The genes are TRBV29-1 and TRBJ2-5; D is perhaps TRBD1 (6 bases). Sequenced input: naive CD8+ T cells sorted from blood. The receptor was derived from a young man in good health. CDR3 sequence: CSVEEWNRDQGQETQYF. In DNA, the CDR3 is TGCAGCGTTGAAGAGTGGAACAGGGATCAAGGGCAAGAGACCCAGTACTTC.